Reported below is one T cell receptor (beta chain). CDR3 length equals 16 residues. The V segment lost 6 bases and the J segment 4 bases; nucleotides outside the gene matches: 11. This entry is derived from a study of immune reconstitution after stem cell transplant in scleroderma. Each CDR3 protein gets one entry after TCRdb re-called the RT-PCR reads with MiXCR. The sample holds about 5,600 distinct CDR3 sequences; 7% to 9% are singletons and the top ten take around 10%. This specimen was taken before or after autologous hematopoietic stem cell transplantation (not recorded which). This receptor was obtained from a male donor with systemic sclerosis. The rearrangement joins TRBV12-3 or TRBV12-4 to TRBJ2-2; 7 positions agree with TRBD2. The CDR3 sequence: CASRGEGLLLTGELFF. CDR3 nucleotides: TGTGCCAGCAGGGGAGAGGGACTACTCCTCACCGGGGAGCTGTTTTTT.